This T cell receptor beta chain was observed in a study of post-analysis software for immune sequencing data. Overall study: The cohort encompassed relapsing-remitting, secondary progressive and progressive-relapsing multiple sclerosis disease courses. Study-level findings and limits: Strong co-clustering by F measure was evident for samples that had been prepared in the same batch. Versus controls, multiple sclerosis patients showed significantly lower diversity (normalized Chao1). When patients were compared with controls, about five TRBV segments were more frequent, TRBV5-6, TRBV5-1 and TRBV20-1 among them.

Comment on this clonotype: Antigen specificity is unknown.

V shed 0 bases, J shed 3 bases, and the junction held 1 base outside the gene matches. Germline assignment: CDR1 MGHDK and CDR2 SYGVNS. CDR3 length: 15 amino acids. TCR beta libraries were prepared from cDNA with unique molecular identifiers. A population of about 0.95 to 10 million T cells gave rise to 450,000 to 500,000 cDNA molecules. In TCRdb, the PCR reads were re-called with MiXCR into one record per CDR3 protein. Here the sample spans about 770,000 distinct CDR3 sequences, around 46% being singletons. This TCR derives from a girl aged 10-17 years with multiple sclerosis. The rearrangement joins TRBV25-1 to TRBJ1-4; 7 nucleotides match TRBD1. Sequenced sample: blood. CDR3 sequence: CASSEYGTANEKLFF. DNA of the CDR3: TGTGCCAGCAGTGAATACGGGACAGCTAATGAAAAACTGTTTTTT. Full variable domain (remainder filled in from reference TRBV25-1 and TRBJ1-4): EADIYQTPRYLVIGTGKKITLECSQTMGHDKMYWYQQDPGMELHLIHYSYGVNSTEKGDLSSESTVSRIRTEHFPLTLESARPSHTSQYLCASSEYGTANEKLFFGSGTQLSVL.